This T cell receptor beta chain is from a study of cytomegalovirus exposure and HLA in healthy donors. Comments on this clone: Its antigen is still unknown.

Study results and caveats: Most TCR sequences were seen very rarely across donors, but some public TCRs occurred in many. The authors listed approximately 160 TCR beta chains as cytomegalovirus-associated. Specific recognition of CMV antigens was confirmed in vitro for a few chains (all CMV-associated).

The CDR3 totals 13 residues. The germline V and J ends were trimmed by 3 bases and 14 bases, with 20 bases remaining between them. Germline V gives CDR1 SGDLS, CDR2 YYNGEE. TCRdb's copy holds only in-frame clones and misses some; the assay was immunoSEQ multiplex PCR. The sample holds fewer than 250,000 clones, over 80% seen once. These donors were members of the roughly 120-subject validation cohort, a group separate from the roughly 700-subject first cohort. This chain uses TRBV9 with TRBJ1-1; possible D gene TRBD1, 5 bases. The TCR sequence derives from a woman between 18 and 29 years old in good health and CMV-seronegative. Sequenced input: PBMCs. CDR3 sequence: CASSALYRGVVFF. CDR3 DNA: TGTGCCAGCAGCGCCCTCTATCGAGGGGTAGTGTTCTTT.